The source of this TCR beta chain is a study of technical replicates of blood from a handful of donors. Profiled with immunoSEQ multiplex PCR; TCRdb holds only in-frame clones, not every one. The sample consists of 80,000 or so clones, 85% to 95% of them appearing once. Trimming left V 11 bases short and J 3 bases short, with 14 bases between. Germline assignment: CDR1 SEHNR and CDR2 FQNEAQ (reference sequence). There are 13 residues in the CDR3. The sample was T cells isolated from PBMCs. This chain links TRBV7-9 with TRBJ1-5, with D perhaps TRBD1 (5 bases). The origin of this receptor is a human donor in good health. In nucleotides, the CDR3 is TGTGCCCGTTCCGTCAGGGACAATCAGCCCCAGCATTTT. Translated, it gives CARSVRDNQPQHF. The full variable domain, in which reference TRBV7-9 and TRBJ1-5 provide the parts outside the CDR3, is DTGVSQNPRHKITKRGQNVTFRCDPISEHNRLYWYRQTLGQGPEFLTYFQNEAQLEKSRLLSDRFSAERPKGSFSTLEIQRTEQGDSAMYLCARSVRDNQPQHFGDGTRLSIL.